This record concerns one T cell receptor (beta chain) sequence. Its antigen is as yet unknown. This record comes from a study of OX40 agonist ivuxolimab in advanced cancers. Study as a whole: Cohort: roughly 80% men, mean age 60, aged roughly 20 to 79.

Clones were sequenced by immunoSEQ multiplex PCR, and TCRdb holds only the in-frame ones, with some missing. The repertoire holds roughly 70,000 clones, about 91% seen once, with approximately 0.5% in the top ten. Study findings and constraints: More expanded clones were found, on average, in CD8+ than in CD4+ T cells.

Trimming cost V 0 bases and J 1 base, with 11 bases left between them. This CDR3 is 16 amino acids long. From germline, CDR1 is SGHVS and CDR2 FNYEAQ. This material consisted of CD4+ or CD8+ T cells sorted from blood, taken in a trial of the OX40 agonist ivuxolimab. This chain links TRBV7-6 with TRBJ2-3, with D hard to call. The sequence came from an adult with an advanced solid tumor such as melanoma, head and neck, liver or kidney cancer. The chain's CDR3 is CASSLANLGGTDTQYF. CDR3 coding DNA: TGTGCCAGCAGCTTAGCGAACCTAGGAGGCACAGATACGCAGTATTTT.